The 5 T cell receptor beta chains presented below share a single source sample, sequenced in a study of Graves' ophthalmopathy and Graves' hyperthyroidism. Amplifying from RNA transcripts, the study obtained TCR beta CDR3 regions. An opening RT-PCR round employed HTBI primers and preceded a second-round multiplex PCR. TCRdb re-called the multiplex PCR reads through MiXCR, storing one row per CDR3 protein. The sample has a few hundred thousand distinct CDR3 sequences; about 17% are singletons. Sequences were obtained from peripheral blood. All receptors come from an adult woman with stable Graves' hyperthyroidism.

This clonotype occurred many times. The chain couples TRBV3-1 to TRBJ1-1; D perhaps matches TRBD1 (5 bases). Trimming left V 6 bases short and J 0 bases short, with 17 bases between. CDR3 length: 16 residues. Germline CDR1 is LGHDT and CDR2 is YNNKEL (reference sequence). Here the CDR3 DNA reads TGTGCCAGCAGTCCCCAGGGAAACCTGATGAACACTGAAGCTTTCTTT. It translates to CASSPQGNLMNTEAFF.

This clonotype came up many times. This chain joins TRBV5-1 and TRBJ2-7; 9 bases map to TRBD2. V shed 5 bases, J shed 1 base, and the junction held 7 bases outside the gene matches. CDR3 length equals 15 residues. Looked up from germline, CDR1 is SGHRS and CDR2 is YFSETQ. CDR3 protein: CASRYQSGRSYEQYF. In DNA form, the CDR3 reads TGCGCCAGCAGGTATCAAAGCGGGAGGTCCTACGAGCAGTACTTC.

This clonotype was recorded at least ten times. CDR3 amino acids: CAWSLMNTEAFF. CDR3 nucleotides: TGTGCCTGGAGTCTTATGAACACTGAAGCTTTCTTT. The chain employs TRBV30 and TRBJ1-1, with D unresolved. CDR1 is GTSNPN and CDR2 is SVGIG in the germline V gene (reference sequence). The germline V and J ends were trimmed by 2 bases and 0 bases, with 4 bases remaining between them. The CDR3 contains 12 residues.

The rearrangement joins TRBV20-1 to TRBJ2-7; TRBD2 agrees at 13 bases. J gave up 2 bases and V 8 bases, and 9 bases lay outside the gene matches. The CDR3 runs to 15 residues. Germline lookup yields CDR1 DFQATT and CDR2 SNEGSKA (reference sequence). As DNA, the CDR3 is TGCAGTTCCTCCGGGACTAGCGGGACCACCTACGAGCAGTACTTC. Translated, it gives CSSSGTSGTTYEQYF.

This clonotype was detected ten times or more. The chain carries TRBV29-1 and TRBJ1-1; 7 nucleotides match TRBD1. There are 12 residues in the CDR3. Per germline, CDR1 SQVTM and CDR2 ANQGSEA. The J segment lost 5 bases and the V segment lost 0 bases, leaving 0 bases of the junction unmatched. CDR3 bases: TGCAGCGTTGAAGAACAGGGGACTGAAGCTTTCTTT. Translated, it gives CSVEEQGTEAFF.